A selection of T cell receptor beta chains follows, all from one sample in a study of blood T cell repertoires in COVID-19. The data were produced by immunoSEQ multiplex PCR, yet TCRdb's version contains in-frame clones alone and is incomplete. The sample carries 70,000 to 95,000 clones, about 78% recorded once. Material for sequencing was peripheral blood. These receptor sequences come from a man aged 55 to 69 with COVID-19, enrolled during active disease. The CDR3 runs from the conserved cysteine through the conserved F or W. A D gene is named only where the DNA matches it firmly. Size tells how often a clone was seen (once, few, many) or the class of an expanded clone, and some rows leave it out.

TRBJ1-3 | - | - | TRBV7-9 | TGTGCCAGCCTCGTTTCCGGGGATTTTAGAAACACCATATATTTT | CASLVSGDFRNTIYF
TRBJ2-1 | - | - | TRBV7-2 | TGTGCCAGCAGCAACCAGAATGAGCAGTTCTTC | CASSNQNEQFF
TRBJ2-3 | - | - | TRBV10-3 | TGTGCCATATCGGGCGGCGGGGGCACAGATACGCAGTATTTT | CAISGGGGTDTQYF
TRBJ1-5 | once | - | TRBV18 | TGTGCCAGCTCACCAGGGAGCGGACAGCCCCAGCATTTT | CASSPGSGQPQHF
TRBJ1-1 | once | TRBD1 | TRBV5-1 | TGCGCCAGCAGCTTGGGACAGGGGTACACTGAAGCTTTCTTT | CASSLGQGYTEAFF
TRBJ2-3 | - | TRBD2 | TRBV4-2 | TGTGCCAGCAGCCAGCAGACTAGCGGGGCGGGCACAGATACGCAGTATTTT | CASSQQTSGAGTDTQYF
TRBJ1-2 | few | TRBD1 | TRBV5-6 | TGTGCCAGCAGCTCCGGGACAGGGGTAGGCTACACCTTC | CASSSGTGVGYTF
TRBJ2-1 | - | TRBD2 | TRBV7-2 | TGTGCCAGCAGCCTGGGACTAGCGGGGCCCTACAATGAGCAGTTCTTC | CASSLGLAGPYNEQFF
TRBJ1-4 | - | - | TRBV1 | TGCACCAGCACCTTCGAGACGTCCCGGGACAGGGAAGAGAGGGAAAAACTGTTTTTT | CTSTFETSRDREEREKLFF
TRBJ2-1 | - | TRBD1 | TRBV30 | TGTGCCTGGAAAGGGACAGCGTACAATGAGCAGTTCTTC | CAWKGTAYNEQFF
TRBJ1-3 | once | - | TRBV5-1 | TGCGCCAGCAGCTTGGCCCTTACGGGAAGCTCTGGAAACACCATATATTTT | CASSLALTGSSGNTIYF
TRBJ2-1 | few | TRBD1 | TRBV6-5 | TGTGCCAGCGGAGGGACAGGGGTTTTCAATGAGCAGTTCTTC | CASGGTGVFNEQFF
TRBJ2-5 | - | TRBD2 | TRBV7-8 | TGTGCCAGCAGCCTTAGCGGGACGGTAGAGACCCAGTACTTC | CASSLSGTVETQYF
TRBJ1-3 | - | - | TRBV30 | TGTGCCTGGAGAAACGGAGGCGGAAACACCATATATTTT | CAWRNGGGNTIYF
TRBJ2-3 | - | TRBD2 | TRBV5-1 | TGCGCCAGCAGCTTCTCACTAGCGGGGGGCACAGATACGCAGTATTTT | CASSFSLAGGTDTQYF
TRBJ2-7 | - | - | TRBV18 | TGTGCCAGCTCACCACCGCTTGACACCTACGAGCTGTACTTC | CASSPPLDTYELYF
TRBJ2-1 | - | TRBD2 | TRBV3-1/TRBV3-2 | TGTGCCAGCAGCCATAGGGGACTAGCGGGGGTCGGTGAGCAGTTCTTC | CASSHRGLAGVGEQFF
TRBJ2-1 | - | TRBD2 | TRBV7-3 | TGTGCCAGCAGCCAAATCCCCGGCGGGGGGGGCCTCAATGAGCAGTTCTTC | CASSQIPGGGGLNEQFF
TRBJ2-7 | - | TRBD1 | TRBV27 | TGTGCCAGCAGTTCGCGACAGGGTAGAGAGCAGTACTTC | CASSSRQGREQYF
TRBJ1-1 | - | TRBD1 | TRBV7-9 | TGTGCCAGCAGCCCCCCCGGGACAGGGGCCCGCGAAGCTTTCTTT | CASSPPGTGAREAFF
TRBJ2-1 | - | TRBD2 | TRBV20-1 | TGCAGTGCTTTAGGGGAGGGTGAGCAGTTCTTC | CSALGEGEQFF
TRBJ2-1 | few | - | TRBV14 | TGTGCCAGCAGCCAATTGCCTAGCGACAATGAGCAGTTCTTC | CASSQLPSDNEQFF
TRBJ2-5 | - | TRBD1 | TRBV6-1 | TGTGCCAGCAGTGAAGGCATCGGGACAGGGGGCCGCCAGTACTTC | CASSEGIGTGGRQYF
TRBJ2-1 | - | - | TRBV19 | TGTGCCAGTAGTATGAAGCGAAGCTCCTACAATGAGCAGTTCTTC | CASSMKRSSYNEQFF
TRBJ2-3 | - | TRBD2 | TRBV29-1 | TGCAGCGCTTCAGGACTAGCGGGAGTGGGAGATACGCAGTATTTT | CSASGLAGVGDTQYF
TRBJ2-3 | - | - | TRBV5-1 | TGCGCCAGCAGCTTGGAAGGACAGACGCAGTATTTT | CASSLEGQTQYF
TRBJ2-3 | - | TRBD2 | TRBV19 | TGTGCCAGTAGTATCCCAGCGGGGGTGGCTGATACGCAGTATTTT | CASSIPAGVADTQYF
TRBJ2-5 | - | TRBD2 | TRBV7-3 | TGTGCCAGCAGCTTGGGACTAGCGGAAAAGACCCAGTACTTC | CASSLGLAEKTQYF
TRBJ1-5 | few | TRBD1 | TRBV6-5 | TGTGCCAGCAGAAGGACAGGTGAGAATCAGCCCCAGCATTTT | CASRRTGENQPQHF
TRBJ2-5 | - | TRBD2 | TRBV19 | TGTGCCAGTAGTATAGATATAGCGGGGGCCCAAGAGACCCAGTACTTC | CASSIDIAGAQETQYF
TRBJ2-3 | - | - | TRBV3-1/TRBV3-2 | TGTGCCAGCAGCCAAGAAGGGGTTCGCGCAGATACGCAGTATTTT | CASSQEGVRADTQYF
TRBJ2-7 | - | - | TRBV12-3/TRBV12-4 | TGTGCCAGCAGCCCCACGGGAGTAGGCGAGCAGTACTTC | CASSPTGVGEQYF
TRBJ2-2 | - | - | TRBV5-1 | TGCGCCAGCAGCTTGATCCCGGGGGCCGGGGAGCTGTTTTTT | CASSLIPGAGELFF
TRBJ2-7 | - | TRBD1 | TRBV2 | TGTGCCAGCAGCCGGGACAGGGCGGGAGAGCAGTACTTC | CASSRDRAGEQYF
TRBJ2-7 | few | - | TRBV5-4 | TGTGCCAGCAGCCTGACAGTTGGGGAGCAGTACTTC | CASSLTVGEQYF
TRBJ1-1 | - | TRBD1 | TRBV7-9 | TGTGCCAGCAGTTACGGGACAGGAAGGACTGAAGCTTTCTTT | CASSYGTGRTEAFF
TRBJ2-4 | once | - | TRBV7-2 | TGTGCCAGCAGCTTAGTAGCCTGGACCAAAAACATTCAGTACTTC | CASSLVAWTKNIQYF
TRBJ2-7 | few | - | TRBV14 | TGTGCCAGCAGCTCACAGGTTACCTACGAGCAGTACTTC | CASSSQVTYEQYF
TRBJ2-3 | - | TRBD2 | TRBV5-1 | TGCGCCAGCAGCTTGGAGGCTAGCGGTGGAGATACGCAGTATTTT | CASSLEASGGDTQYF
TRBJ1-1 | - | - | TRBV18 | TGTGCCAGCTCATCGGCAGGGGTGAACACTGAAGCTTTCTTT | CASSSAGVNTEAFF
TRBJ2-2 | - | - | TRBV5-6 | TGTGCCAGCAGCTACTTGGACAGGCGGAGGGACACCGGGGAGCTGTTTTTT | CASSYLDRRRDTGELFF
TRBJ2-1 | - | TRBD2 | TRBV3-1/TRBV3-2 | TGTGCCAGCAGCCAGGTAGGGACTAGCGGGATGTACAATGAGCAGTTCTTC | CASSQVGTSGMYNEQFF
TRBJ1-3 | - | TRBD1 | TRBV11-2 | TGTGCCAGCAGCCCAGCGCCGGCAGGGGGGAGCTCTGGAAACACCATATATTTT | CASSPAPAGGSSGNTIYF
TRBJ2-1 | - | TRBD2 | TRBV19 | TGTGCCAGTAGCCCCACCCGGGGCGGGAGGGGCGCCTACAATGAGCAGTTCTTC | CASSPTRGGRGAYNEQFF
TRBJ2-1 | - | TRBD2 | TRBV19 | TGTGCCAGTAGTAGGGGGACTAGCGGGGGGTCCCAGGGTTGGCAGTTCTTC | CASSRGTSGGSQGWQFF
TRBJ2-7 | - | TRBD1 | TRBV5-1 | TGCGCCAGCAGCCTAGGACAGGGGACGGGCGAGCAGTACTTC | CASSLGQGTGEQYF
TRBJ1-3 | - | TRBD1 | TRBV2 | TGTGCCAGCAGTGTGGACAGGAGCTCTGGAAACACCATATATTTT | CASSVDRSSGNTIYF
TRBJ1-2 | - | - | TRBV6-5 | TGTGCCATCAAAGGGGGGGAGGGCCGTGGAGGCTACACCTTC | CAIKGGEGRGGYTF
TRBJ1-2 | - | - | TRBV5-1 | TGCGCCAGCAGCGGGGGGGACAACACTTATGGCTACACCTTC | CASSGGDNTYGYTF
TRBJ2-1 | - | TRBD2 | TRBV4-3 | TGCGCCAGCAGCCAAGGACTAGCGGGAGATTATGAGCAGTTCTTC | CASSQGLAGDYEQFF
TRBJ2-1 | - | TRBD2 | TRBV9 | TGTGCCAGCAGCGTAGGTCCCAGCGGGGGGGCCAATGAGCAGTTCTTC | CASSVGPSGGANEQFF
TRBJ1-5 | - | - | TRBV24-1 | TGTGCCACCCTCCGTACAGTTTCTGGCAATCAGCCCCAGCATTTT | CATLRTVSGNQPQHF
TRBJ1-5 | - | - | TRBV6-5 | TGTGCCAGCACAAATAGGGGCGGTCAGCCCCAGCATTTT | CASTNRGGQPQHF
TRBJ2-2 | - | - | TRBV7-9 | TGTGCCAGCATTCAGGGGACCGGGGAGCTGTTTTTT | CASIQGTGELFF
TRBJ1-6 | - | - | TRBV5-1 | TGCGCCAGCAGCTTGGTCCCGGACAAGGGTAATTCACCCCTCCACTTT | CASSLVPDKGNSPLHF